This is a list of T cell receptor beta chains from one sample in a study of regulatory T cells. Clones were read by immunoSEQ multiplex PCR, and TCRdb kept only the in-frame ones, dropping some. The sample contains 10,000 or so clones, over 75% of which appear only once. The source material was CD8+ T cells sorted from blood. These receptors all come from a person aged 18 to 29 with CD3G deficiency. The CDR3 runs from the conserved cysteine through the conserved F or W. Each record gives: clone size, V gene, CDR3 length, J gene, D gene, CDR3 DNA, CDR3 protein. The D gene is left open where the match is weak. Where a row states a size, it is once, few, many or the class of an expanded clone; other rows omit it.

>few|TRBV6-1|12|TRBJ1-1|TRBD1
TGTGCCTCGGCTACAGGGGAGACTGAAGCTTTCTTT
CASATGETEAFF
>NA|TRBV12-5|14|TRBJ2-2|NA
TGTGCTAGTGGGTCAGGGTTTGGCACCGGGGAGCTGTTTTTT
CASGSGFGTGELFF
>NA|TRBV6-1|15|TRBJ1-2|NA
TGTGCCAGCAGTGAGGGTTTTTTCGGGGACGCTGGCTACACCTTC
CASSEGFFGDAGYTF
>NA|TRBV4-1|15|TRBJ2-7|TRBD2
TGCGCCAGCAGCTTGGCCCCGGGAGGCGCCTACGAGCAGTACTTC
CASSLAPGGAYEQYF
>NA|TRBV5-6|18|TRBJ2-5|NA
TGTGCCAGCAGCCTAACAACTACAGGGAGGGGATCGATAAAGACCCAGTACTTC
CASSLTTTGRGSIKTQYF
>NA|TRBV6-1|14|TRBJ2-7|TRBD2
TGTGCCAGCAGTGAAGTAGGCGGGGGTGGCGAGCAGTACTTC
CASSEVGGGGEQYF
>NA|TRBV11-2|12|TRBJ1-1|NA
TGTGCCAGCAGCTCTATGAACACTGAAGCTTTCTTT
CASSSMNTEAFF
>NA|TRBV6-1|15|TRBJ2-7|NA
TGTGCCAGCAGTGAAGTTTCAACCGGGAACTACGAGCAGTACTTC
CASSEVSTGNYEQYF
>NA|TRBV27|13|TRBJ1-1|NA
TGTGCCAGCCGCCCTTTAACGGGGACAGAAGCTTTCTTT
CASRPLTGTEAFF
>NA|TRBV6-1|14|TRBJ2-5|NA
TGTGCCAGCAGTGAAGTCCTAGAGATGGAGACCCAGTACTTC
CASSEVLEMETQYF
>NA|TRBV4-1|15|TRBJ1-1|TRBD1
TGCGCCAGCAGCCACTCCGGGACAGGGAAGACTGAAGCTTTCTTT
CASSHSGTGKTEAFF
>NA|TRBV6-1|15|TRBJ2-7|TRBD2
TGTGCCAGCACGGGACTAGCGGGAATACCCTACGAGCAGTACTTC
CASTGLAGIPYEQYF
>NA|TRBV7-9|13|TRBJ2-5|NA
TGTGCCAGCAGCTTAGTTCAGGGAAAGACCCAGTACTTC
CASSLVQGKTQYF
>NA|TRBV5-1|15|TRBJ2-1|TRBD2
TGCGCCAGCAGCTTGGAGGCGGGAGCTGGCAATGAGCAGTTCTTC
CASSLEAGAGNEQFF
>NA|TRBV5-1|15|TRBJ1-3|NA
TGCGCCAGCAGCCTCTTGGGAGGGAACGGAAACACCATATATTTT
CASSLLGGNGNTIYF
>NA|TRBV6-1|15|TRBJ1-4|NA
TGTGCCAGCAGTGACGCCGGTGTCGGGGGAGGAAAACTGTTTTTT
CASSDAGVGGGKLFF
>NA|TRBV19|14|TRBJ2-1|TRBD2
TGTGCCAGTAGTTTCTCCGGCGGGAGCAATGAGCAGTTCTTC
CASSFSGGSNEQFF
>once|TRBV19|15|TRBJ1-5|TRBD1
TGTGCCAGTAGCCTTACAGGGGGCGGCAATCAGCCCCAGCATTTT
CASSLTGGGNQPQHF
>NA|TRBV6-6|14|TRBJ2-7|TRBD1
TGTGCCAGCAGTTACTCCGGGACAGGGTACGAGCAGTACTTC
CASSYSGTGYEQYF
>NA|TRBV19|17|TRBJ1-6|NA
TGTGCCAGTAGTCCCGTCGGAGGGGGGCCTTATAATTCACCCCTCCACTTT
CASSPVGGGPYNSPLHF
>NA|TRBV10-3|13|TRBJ2-7|TRBD1
TGTGCCATCAGATCCGGGACAGACGGCGAGCAGTACTTC
CAIRSGTDGEQYF
>NA|TRBV7-2|15|TRBJ2-1|TRBD2
TGTGCCAGCAGCTTACTAGCGGGGGGTTACAATGAGCAGTTCTTC
CASSLLAGGYNEQFF
>NA|TRBV6-4|19|TRBJ2-6|TRBD2
TGTGCCAGCAGAAAAATACTAGCGGGAGGGCCGGGAGGGGCCAACGTCCTGACTTTC
CASRKILAGGPGGANVLTF
>NA|TRBV28|13|TRBJ2-1|NA
TGTGCCAGCAGTTTATCCCTCTGGGATGAGCAGTTCTTC
CASSLSLWDEQFF
>NA|TRBV7-8|16|TRBJ2-7|NA
TGTGCCAGCAGCTTAGCGCCAACGGGCGGTTCCTACGAGCAGTACTTC
CASSLAPTGGSYEQYF
>NA|TRBV7-1|14|TRBJ2-7|TRBD2
TGTGCCAGCAGCTTAACAGCGGGAGATGGCGAGCAGTACTTC
CASSLTAGDGEQYF
>NA|TRBV6-6|16|TRBJ1-5|NA
TGTGCCAGCAGTTACGCGGCAGAAGGAAGCAATCAGCCCCAGCATTTT
CASSYAAEGSNQPQHF
>NA|TRBV11-2|14|TRBJ2-3|NA
TGTGCCAGCAGCTCCTACTCAGACTACGATACGCAGTATTTT
CASSSYSDYDTQYF
>large|TRBV6-1|14|TRBJ2-7|TRBD1
TGTGCCAGCAGCTCTTCGGGACAGCCCTACGAGCAGTACTTC
CASSSSGQPYEQYF
>once|TRBV28|19|TRBJ2-3|NA
TGTGCCAGCAGTACTCCCGTTTTCCGGGGGCGAGGGGGCACAGATACGCAGTATTTT
CASSTPVFRGRGGTDTQYF
>NA|TRBV5-1|15|TRBJ2-2|NA
TGCGCCAGCAGACAAGGGGTCATAGACACCGGGGAGCTGTTTTTT
CASRQGVIDTGELFF
>NA|TRBV6-1|15|TRBJ2-7|TRBD2
TGTGCCAGCAGTGAAGTAGCGGGAGGATGGTACGAGCAGTACTTC
CASSEVAGGWYEQYF
>once|TRBV6-5|10|TRBJ2-7|NA
TGTGCCAGCGGGACCTACGAGCAGTACTTC
CASGTYEQYF
>NA|TRBV28|14|TRBJ2-3|TRBD1
TGTGCCAGCAGTTTTGGACAGGGGGCAGATACGCAGTATTTT
CASSFGQGADTQYF
>NA|TRBV27|14|TRBJ2-1|NA
TGTGCCAGCAGTCCGGGACTTTTTTACAATGAGCAGTTCTTC
CASSPGLFYNEQFF
>NA|TRBV7-9|12|TRBJ2-3|NA
TGTGCCAGCAGCTTGGACGGAGATACGCAGTATTTT
CASSLDGDTQYF
>NA|TRBV5-1|19|TRBJ2-1|TRBD1
TGCGCCAGCAGCCCAGGGGGGCCAACCGGGACAGGGGGTAAAAATGAGCAGTTCTTC
CASSPGGPTGTGGKNEQFF
>NA|TRBV6-6|15|TRBJ1-5|TRBD1
TGTGCCAGCAGGAGGGACAGGGGAATCAATCAGCCCCAGCATTTT
CASRRDRGINQPQHF
>NA|TRBV6-1|13|TRBJ2-7|NA
TGTGCCAGCAGTGATGGGAACTGGCTCGAGCAGTACTTC
CASSDGNWLEQYF
>NA|TRBV5-1|13|TRBJ2-7|TRBD2
TGCGCCAGCAGCTTGGCTAGCGGGTACGAGCAGTACTTC
CASSLASGYEQYF
>NA|TRBV5-1|15|TRBJ2-5|NA
TGCGCCAGCAGCTCAACGCTAGCTGATCAAGAGACCCAGTACTTC
CASSSTLADQETQYF
>NA|TRBV4-1|16|TRBJ2-1|TRBD1
TGCGCCAGCAGCCAAGGAGACAGGGGGATTAGAGATGAGCAGTTCTTC
CASSQGDRGIRDEQFF
>NA|TRBV27|12|TRBJ2-7|NA
TGTGCCAGCAGTTTTCGAGGGGCTGAGCAGTACTTC
CASSFRGAEQYF
>NA|TRBV6-5|15|TRBJ2-1|TRBD2
TGTGCCAGCAGTCCAATAGCGGGGGGAGGGGATGAGCAGTTCTTC
CASSPIAGGGDEQFF
>NA|TRBV20-1|11|TRBJ2-5|NA
TGCAGTGCTAGAGCCACTCAGACCCAGTACTTC
CSARATQTQYF
>NA|TRBV28|16|TRBJ2-7|TRBD1
TGTGCCAGCAGTTTATACTCGGGGACAGTACCCTACGAGCAGTACTTC
CASSLYSGTVPYEQYF
>NA|TRBV13|12|TRBJ2-5|NA
TGTGCCAGCAGCTTGGAAAGAGGGACCCAGTACTTC
CASSLERGTQYF
>once|TRBV10-2|13|TRBJ2-7|NA
TGCGCCAGCAGTGTAGGTCTCTTTTACGAGCAGTACTTC
CASSVGLFYEQYF
>medium-sized|TRBV7-8|17|TRBJ2-1|TRBD2
TGTGCCAGCAGCTTACGCGGCGGGGGGGCCTTTAACAATGAGCAGTTCTTC
CASSLRGGGAFNNEQFF
>NA|TRBV7-9|14|TRBJ2-7|NA
TGTGCCAGCAGTATCGGGTTTGGCGATGACGAGCAGTACTTC
CASSIGFGDDEQYF
>NA|TRBV9|13|TRBJ2-7|NA
TGTGCCAGCAGCGTAGGTAACGGAGATCAGCAGTACTTC
CASSVGNGDQQYF